Following are 20 T cell receptor beta chains from one sample sequenced in a study of T cell repertoires in cytomegalovirus infection. These receptors' targets are unknown. One entry per CDR3 protein results from TCRdb running MiXCR on the reads. The sample records about 830,000 distinct CDR3 sequences, approximately 32% being singletons. The sample here was cultured CD8+ T cells from PBMCs, taken from culture after CMV antigen stimulation. Receptors originate from a human donor in good health (CMV status not recorded). Some clones in this sample may be carry-over from other donors' samples.

This clonotype has ten or more counts. The chain employs TRBV7-2 and TRBJ2-4, with D possibly called TRBD1 or TRBD2 (6 bases each). V was clipped by 3 bases and J by 8 bases, with 17 bases between them. This CDR3 comprises 15 residues. Germline V lookup: CDR1 SGHTA, CDR2 FQGNSA. This CDR3 is CASSLEGDVMDIQYF. The DNA for the CDR3 is TGTGCCAGCAGCTTGGAGGGGGACGTGATGGACATTCAGTACTTC.

In regard to this clonotype: An end of the junction differs from the germline gene, which may be a read error. The chain couples TRBV20-1 to TRBJ1-2; 11 positions match TRBD1. Germline V CDR1 and CDR2: DFQATT, SNEGSKA (reference sequence). The CDR3 is 15 residues long. The CDR3 loop reads CSARERDRGNYGYTF. In nucleotides, the CDR3 is TGCAGTGCTAGAGAACGGGACAGGGGGAACTACGGCTACACCTTC.

This clonotype has a handful of counts. The chain combines TRBV6-1 with TRBJ2-7, with 9 bases identical to TRBD1. This CDR3 is 15 amino acids long. V lost 4 bases and J lost 5; bases outside the gene matches: 9. Germline CDR1 is MNHNS and CDR2 is SASEGT. CDR3 nucleotides: TGTGCCAGCAGTGGAATGGGACAGGGTTACCACGAGCAGTACGTC. This codes for CASSGMGQGYHEQYV.

This clonotype was recorded many times. The chain links TRBV12-3 or TRBV12-4 to TRBJ1-3; 9 nucleotides line up with TRBD1. The J segment lost 5 bases and the V segment lost 7 bases, leaving 12 bases of the junction unmatched. The CDR3 is 16 amino acids. For the CDR3, the DNA is TGTGCCAGCACTCCGGGACAGGGATCTCTTCGAAACACCATATATTTT. Its protein product is CASTPGQGSLRNTIYF.

This clonotype showed up just a few times. The chain employs TRBV19 and TRBJ1-1, with D possibly being TRBD1 (6 bases). Germline CDR1 and CDR2: LNHDA and SQIVND (reference sequence). The CDR3 contains 15 residues. V lost 3 bases to trimming and J lost 3 bases, with 14 bases between them. The CDR3 DNA reads TGTGCCAGTAGTATCATACAGGGTCGCTACACTGAAGCTTTCTTT. Protein: CASSIIQGRYTEAFF.

Ten or more counts support this clonotype. The chain links TRBV7-2 to TRBJ2-5; D not certain. The CDR3 is made up of 17 amino acids. Per the germline V gene, CDR1 is SGHTA and CDR2 is FQGNSA. Deletions cut 1 base from V and 3 bases from J, with 18 bases between. The CDR3 bases are TGTGCCAGCAGCTTAGAGTCCCGTCAGGACGTAGAAGAGACCCAGTACTTC. The encoded protein is CASSLESRQDVEETQYF.

The V and J genes are TRBV7-9 and TRBJ1-3; 8 bases are a match to TRBD1. Trimming took 5 bases from V and 1 from J; bases not matched to a gene: 7. The CDR3 is 16 residues long. Germline V lookup: CDR1 SEHNR, CDR2 FQNEAQ (reference sequence). CDR3 nucleotides: TGTGCCAGCAGCCACCCGGGACAGGAATCTGGAAACACCATATATTTT. Amino acids: CASSHPGQESGNTIYF.

The gene calls are TRBV19 and TRBJ2-2; D perhaps matches TRBD1 (5 bases). CDR1 and CDR2 (germline): LNHDA, SQIVND (reference sequence). The CDR3 consists of 17 residues. The V and J ends lost 3 bases and 6 bases respectively, with 20 bases between them. The CDR3 DNA sequence: TGTGCCAGTAGTATGGCCCTGGGGCAGGGTGTCCCCGGGGAGCTGTTTTTT. Its translation: CASSMALGQGVPGELFF.

This clonotype was seen many times. V gene TRBV7-6 combines with J gene TRBJ2-1, with 12 bases lining up with TRBD2. The germline gives CDR1 SGHVS, CDR2 FNYEAQ. CDR3 size: 15 residues. Trimming at V came to 2 bases and at J to 7 bases, leaving 3 bases not matched to a gene. CDR3 residues: CASSLPSGGENEQFF. The CDR3 coding sequence is TGTGCCAGCAGCTTACCTAGCGGGGGGGAAAATGAGCAGTTCTTC.

This clonotype came up a few times. V gene TRBV27 combines with J gene TRBJ1-1; TRBD1 matches 8 bases. The CDR3 is 14 residues long. Trimming took 7 bases from V and 1 from J; bases not matched to a gene: 5. Germline assignment: CDR1 MNHEY and CDR2 SMNVEV (reference sequence). The CDR3 DNA is TGTGCCAGCAAACATACAGGGGGGAACACTGAAGCTTTCTTT. Amino acids: CASKHTGGNTEAFF.

This clonotype was found a few times. This chain links TRBV20-1 with TRBJ1-4, with TRBD1 as a possible D gene (6 bases). V lost 0 bases and J 6 bases, leaving 23 bases between the germline ends. The CDR3 length is 18 residues. Germline assignment: CDR1 DFQATT and CDR2 SNEGSKA (reference sequence). The CDR3: CSARDPLGGSLEHEKLFF. In DNA, the CDR3 is TGCAGTGCTAGAGACCCCCTAGGGGGGAGCCTAGAACATGAAAAACTGTTTTTT.

This clonotype was observed a handful of times. CDR3 sequence reads: CASRPGQNTEAFF. CDR3 DNA: TGTGCCAGCAGACCAGGACAGAACACTGAAGCTTTCTTT. The chain joins TRBV6-5 to TRBJ1-1, with a possible D match to TRBD1 (5 bases). The germline V and J ends were trimmed by 6 bases and 1 base, with 9 bases remaining between them. The CDR3 is 13 amino acids. The V gene's germline CDR1 is MNHEY and CDR2 SVGAGI.

V usage is TRBV7-9 and J usage is TRBJ1-1; unclear D gene. Germline V gives CDR1 SEHNR, CDR2 FQNEAQ (reference sequence). Between the trimmed V and J ends, which lost 1 base and 1 base, there was a span of 10 bases. The length of the CDR3 is 15 residues. The CDR3 here is CASSLDWAGNTEAFF. The DNA for the CDR3 is TGTGCCAGCAGCTTAGATTGGGCAGGGAACACTGAAGCTTTCTTT.

V gene TRBV15 combines with J gene TRBJ2-7; 7 bases agree with TRBD2. The length of the CDR3 is 15 residues. The V gene's germline CDR1 is LNHNV and CDR2 YYDKDF (reference sequence). Germline trimming cut 0 bases from V and 5 bases from J; bases unmatched to any gene: 7. Here the CDR3 DNA reads TGTGCCACCAGCAGAGATCGGGGGGTAAGCCACGAGCAGTACGTC. Its translation: CATSRDRGVSHEQYV.

This clonotype was seen a handful of times. This chain joins TRBV7-9 and TRBJ1-6; D gene uncertain. Germline CDR1 and CDR2: SEHNR and FQNEAQ (reference sequence). The CDR3 spans 12 residues. V gave up 1 base and J gave up 12 bases, with 7 bases separating them. In DNA, the CDR3 is TGTGCCAGCAGCTTAGGGGTTCAACCCCTCCACTTT. Encoded protein: CASSLGVQPLHF. The full variable domain, rest sourced from reference TRBV7-9 and TRBJ1-6, is DTGVSQNPRHKITKRGQNVTFRCDPISEHNRLYWYRQTLGQGPEFLTYFQNEAQLEKSRLLSDRFSAERPKGSFSTLEIQRTEQGDSAMYLCASSLGVQPLHFGNGTRLTVT.

This clonotype was counted a few times. The chain links TRBV12-3 or TRBV12-4 to TRBJ1-3; the match to TRBD1 covers 9 bases. Unmatched junction bases numbered 9, after V lost 1 base and J lost 2 bases. The CDR3 extends over 18 amino acids. In DNA form, the CDR3 reads TGTGCCAGCAGTTTAGAGGGACAGGGTTTTATGACTGGAAACACCATATATTTT. This encodes CASSLEGQGFMTGNTIYF.

Only a few counts were recorded for this clonotype. The chain employs TRBV25-1 and TRBJ2-1; D remains ambiguous. Germline CDR1 MGHDK, CDR2 SYGVNS. The V and J ends lost 3 bases and 2 bases respectively, with 5 bases between them. The CDR3 is made up of 13 amino acids. CDR3 in amino acids: CASSDITYNEQFF. For the CDR3, the DNA is TGTGCCAGCAGTGACATCACCTACAATGAGCAGTTCTTC.

This clonotype was seen repeatedly, ten times or more. The chain couples TRBV12-3 or TRBV12-4 to TRBJ1-5; maybe TRBD1 (5 bases). Trimming pared 7 bases from V and 4 bases from J, leaving 11 bases between. CDR3 length: 13 residues. The CDR3: CASTLGGNQPQHF. CDR3 bases: TGTGCCAGCACCCTGGGGGGTAATCAGCCCCAGCATTTT.

This clonotype was found many times. The rearrangement uses TRBV4-3 and TRBJ1-2; D unclear. Per the germline V gene, CDR1 is LGHNA and CDR2 is YSLEER. The CDR3 is 16 amino acids. Trimming took 1 base from V and 0 from J, leaving 12 bases between them. The CDR3 loop is CASSQATQLANYGYTF. The CDR3, as DNA: TGCGCCAGCAGCCAAGCTACACAACTCGCTAACTATGGCTACACCTTC.

This chain links TRBV7-8 with TRBJ1-2, with a weak D call TRBD1 (6 bases). V was trimmed by 5 bases and J by 5 bases, leaving 21 bases between them. CDR3 size: 16 residues. CDR1 SGHVS and CDR2 FQNEAQ come from the germline V gene. As DNA, the CDR3 is TGTGCCAGCAGCCATTACCCTCGGGACACAGCATATGGCTACACCTTC. This sequence encodes CASSHYPRDTAYGYTF. The variable domain in full, completed from reference TRBV7-8 and TRBJ1-2, reads GAGVSQSPRYKVAKRGQDVALRCDPISGHVSLFWYQQALGQGPEFLTYFQNEAQLDKSGLPSDRFFAERPEGSVSTLKIQRTQQEDSAVYLCASSHYPRDTAYGYTFGSGTRLTVV.